The source of this T cell receptor (beta chain) is a study of control samples from healthy donors and cancer patients. Trimming left V 8 bases short and J 3 bases short, with 14 bases between. This CDR3 region has 13 residues. Per the germline V gene, CDR1 is MNHEY and CDR2 is SVGAGI. TCRdb's copy holds only in-frame clones and misses some; the assay was immunoSEQ multiplex PCR. In the table there are tens of thousands of clones, 88% of which are singletons. This chain connects TRBV6-5 to TRBJ2-7; weak D call: TRBD2 (5 bases). The clonotype was recovered from a man aged 45-60 years with head and neck cancer. The specimen was PBMCs. The CDR3 sequence: CASSSGPSYEQYF. For the CDR3, the DNA is TGTGCCAGCTCAAGCGGACCTAGCTACGAGCAGTACTTC.